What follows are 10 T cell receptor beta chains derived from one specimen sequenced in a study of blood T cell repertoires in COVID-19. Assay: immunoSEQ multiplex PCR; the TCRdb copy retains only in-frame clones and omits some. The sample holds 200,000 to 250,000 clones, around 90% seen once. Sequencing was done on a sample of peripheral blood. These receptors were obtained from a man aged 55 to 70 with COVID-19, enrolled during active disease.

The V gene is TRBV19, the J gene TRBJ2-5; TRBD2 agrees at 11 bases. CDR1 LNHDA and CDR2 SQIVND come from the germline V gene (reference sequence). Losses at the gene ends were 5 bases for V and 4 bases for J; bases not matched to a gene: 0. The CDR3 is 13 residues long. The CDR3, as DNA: TGTGCCAGTAGTCTAGCGGGAGGAGAGACCCAGTACTTC. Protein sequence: CASSLAGGETQYF.

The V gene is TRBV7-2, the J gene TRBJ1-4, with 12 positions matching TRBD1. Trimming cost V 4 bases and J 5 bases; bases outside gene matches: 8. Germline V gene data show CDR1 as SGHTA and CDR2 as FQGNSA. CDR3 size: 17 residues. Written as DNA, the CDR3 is TGTGCCAGCAGCTCCGGGGGACAGGGGGCAGGGAATGAAAAACTGTTTTTT. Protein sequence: CASSSGGQGAGNEKLFF. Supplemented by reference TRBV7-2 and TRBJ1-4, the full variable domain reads GAGVSQSPSNKVTEKGKDVELRCDPISGHTALYWYRQSLGQGLEFLIYFQGNSAPDKSGLPSDRFSAERTGGSVSTLTIQRTQQEDSAVYLCASSSGGQGAGNEKLFFGSGTQLSVL.

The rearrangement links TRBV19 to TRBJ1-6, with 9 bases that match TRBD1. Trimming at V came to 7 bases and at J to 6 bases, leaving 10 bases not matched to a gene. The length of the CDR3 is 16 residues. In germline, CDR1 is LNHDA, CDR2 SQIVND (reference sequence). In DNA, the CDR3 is TGTGCCAGTATCGCCACGGGACAGGGAAGTAATTCACCCCTCCACTTT. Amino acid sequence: CASIATGQGSNSPLHF.

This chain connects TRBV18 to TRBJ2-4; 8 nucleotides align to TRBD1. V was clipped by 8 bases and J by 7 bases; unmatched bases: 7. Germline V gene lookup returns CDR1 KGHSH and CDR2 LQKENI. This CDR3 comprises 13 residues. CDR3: CASARGRENIQYF. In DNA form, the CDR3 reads TGTGCCAGCGCCAGGGGGCGCGAGAACATTCAGTACTTC.

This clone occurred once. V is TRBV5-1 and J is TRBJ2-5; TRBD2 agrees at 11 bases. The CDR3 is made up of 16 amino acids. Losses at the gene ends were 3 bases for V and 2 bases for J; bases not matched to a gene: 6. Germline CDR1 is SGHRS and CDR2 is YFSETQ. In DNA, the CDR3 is TGCGCCAGCAGCTCTCGACTAGCGGGGCCTCAAGAGACCCAGTACTTC. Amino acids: CASSSRLAGPQETQYF.

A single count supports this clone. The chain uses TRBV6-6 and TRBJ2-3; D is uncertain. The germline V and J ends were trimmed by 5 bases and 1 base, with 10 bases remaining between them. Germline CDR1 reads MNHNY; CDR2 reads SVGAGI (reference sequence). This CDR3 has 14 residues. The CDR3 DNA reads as TGTGCCAGCAGTCCCCTAGGCGGCACAGATACGCAGTATTTT. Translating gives CASSPLGGTDTQYF.

This CDR3 is CAWRRGRTRSGANVLTF. The CDR3 DNA reads as TGTGCCTGGAGGCGGGGGCGGACCCGCTCTGGGGCCAACGTCCTGACTTTC. The chain links TRBV30 to TRBJ2-6; tentative D call: TRBD2 (7 bases). The length of the CDR3 is 17 residues. Germline-derived CDR1 and CDR2 are GTSNPN and SVGIG (reference sequence). Trimming cost V 3 bases and J 0 bases, with 15 bases left between them.

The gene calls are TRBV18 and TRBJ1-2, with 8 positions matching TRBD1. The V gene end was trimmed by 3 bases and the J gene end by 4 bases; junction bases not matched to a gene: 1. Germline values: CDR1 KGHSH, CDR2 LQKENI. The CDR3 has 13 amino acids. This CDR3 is CASSPDRGYGYTF. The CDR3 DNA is TGTGCCAGCTCACCCGACAGGGGCTATGGCTACACCTTC.

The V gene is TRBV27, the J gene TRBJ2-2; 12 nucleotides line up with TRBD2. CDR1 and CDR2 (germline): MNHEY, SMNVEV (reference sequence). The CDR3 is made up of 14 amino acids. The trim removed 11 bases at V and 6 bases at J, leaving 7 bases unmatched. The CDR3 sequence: CASRASGGAGELFF. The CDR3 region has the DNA TGTGCCTCGCGGGCTAGCGGGGGGGCCGGGGAGCTGTTTTTT.

CDR3 bases: TGTGCCAGTAAATCCATGAGCCTCGGGGGAACCGGGGAGCTGTTTTTT. Translated, it gives CASKSMSLGGTGELFF. The chain joins TRBV19 to TRBJ2-2, with TRBD2 as a possible D gene (6 bases). Germline CDR1 reads LNHDA; CDR2 reads SQIVND (reference sequence). The CDR3 covers 16 residues. V was shortened by 7 bases and J by 5 bases, with 20 bases between the two germline ends.